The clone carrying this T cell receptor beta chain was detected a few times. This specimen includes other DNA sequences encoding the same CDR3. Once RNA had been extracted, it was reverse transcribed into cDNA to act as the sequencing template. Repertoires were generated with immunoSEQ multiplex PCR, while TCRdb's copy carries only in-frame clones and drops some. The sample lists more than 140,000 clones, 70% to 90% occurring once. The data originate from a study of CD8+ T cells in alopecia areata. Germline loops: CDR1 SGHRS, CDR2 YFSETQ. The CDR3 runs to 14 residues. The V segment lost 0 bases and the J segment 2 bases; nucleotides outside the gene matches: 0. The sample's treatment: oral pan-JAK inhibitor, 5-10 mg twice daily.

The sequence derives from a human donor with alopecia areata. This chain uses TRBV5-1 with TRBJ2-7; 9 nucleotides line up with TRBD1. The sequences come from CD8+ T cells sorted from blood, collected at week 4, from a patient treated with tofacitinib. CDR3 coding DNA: TGCGCCAGCAGCTTGGGACAGGGGGCCTACGAGCAGTACTTC. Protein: CASSLGQGAYEQYF.